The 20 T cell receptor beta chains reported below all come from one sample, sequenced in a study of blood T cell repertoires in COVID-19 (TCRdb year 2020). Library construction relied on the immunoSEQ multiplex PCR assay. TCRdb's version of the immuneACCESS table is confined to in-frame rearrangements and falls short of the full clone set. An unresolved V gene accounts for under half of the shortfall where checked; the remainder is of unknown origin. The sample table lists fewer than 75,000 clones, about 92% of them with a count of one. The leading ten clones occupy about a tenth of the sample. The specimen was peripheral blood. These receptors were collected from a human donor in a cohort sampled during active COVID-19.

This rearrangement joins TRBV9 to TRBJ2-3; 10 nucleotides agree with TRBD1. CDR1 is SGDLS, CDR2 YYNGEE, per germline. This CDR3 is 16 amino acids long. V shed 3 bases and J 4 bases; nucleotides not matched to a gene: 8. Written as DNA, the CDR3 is TGTGCCAGCAGCGAGCGGCGGGACAGGGGATCAGATACGCAGTATTTT. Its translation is CASSERRDRGSDTQYF.

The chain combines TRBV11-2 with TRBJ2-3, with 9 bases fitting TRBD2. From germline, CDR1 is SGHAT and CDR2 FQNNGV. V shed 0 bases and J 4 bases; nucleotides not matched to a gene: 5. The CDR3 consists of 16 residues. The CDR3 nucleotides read TGTGCCAGCAGCTTAGATCCGGGACTAGCCGCAGATACGCAGTATTTT. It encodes CASSLDPGLAADTQYF. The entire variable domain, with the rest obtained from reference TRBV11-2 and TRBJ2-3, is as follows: EAGVAQSPRYKIIEKRQSVAFWCNPISGHATLYWYQQILGQGPKLLIQFQNNGVVDDSQLPKDRFSAERLKGVDSTLKIQPAKLEDSAVYLCASSLDPGLAADTQYFGPGTRLTVL.

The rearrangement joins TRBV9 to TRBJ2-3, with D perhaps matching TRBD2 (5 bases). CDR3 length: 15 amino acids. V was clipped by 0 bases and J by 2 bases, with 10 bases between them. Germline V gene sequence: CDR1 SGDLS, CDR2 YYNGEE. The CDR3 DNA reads TGTGCCAGCAGCGTAGCGCCGGGATACACAGATACGCAGTATTTT. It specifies CASSVAPGYTDTQYF.

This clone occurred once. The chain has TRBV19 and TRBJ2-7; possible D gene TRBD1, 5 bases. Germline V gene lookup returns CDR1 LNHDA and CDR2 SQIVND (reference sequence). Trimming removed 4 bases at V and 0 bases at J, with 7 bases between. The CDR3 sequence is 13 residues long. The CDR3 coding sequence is TGTGCCAGTAGTACAGGGTTCTCCTACGAGCAGTACTTC. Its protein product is CASSTGFSYEQYF.

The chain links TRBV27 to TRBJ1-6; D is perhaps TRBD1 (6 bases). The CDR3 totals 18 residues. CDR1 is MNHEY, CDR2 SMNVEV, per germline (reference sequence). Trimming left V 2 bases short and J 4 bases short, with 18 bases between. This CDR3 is CASSLVTGNVLYNSPLHF. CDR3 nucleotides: TGTGCCAGCAGTTTAGTAACAGGGAATGTGTTATATAATTCACCCCTCCACTTT.

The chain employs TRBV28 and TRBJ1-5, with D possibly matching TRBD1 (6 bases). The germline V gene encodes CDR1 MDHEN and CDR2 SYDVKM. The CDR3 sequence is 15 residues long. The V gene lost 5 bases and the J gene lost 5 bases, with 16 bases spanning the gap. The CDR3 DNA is TGTGCCAGCAGTGGGGGGGAGGGGGAAGATCAGCCCCAGCATTTT. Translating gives CASSGGEGEDQPQHF. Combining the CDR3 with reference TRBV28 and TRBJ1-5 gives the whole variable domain DVKVTQSSRYLVKRTGEKVFLECVQDMDHENMFWYRQDPGLGLRLIYFSYDVKMKEKGDIPEGYSVSREKKERFSLILESASTNQTSMYLCASSGGEGEDQPQHFGDGTRLSIL.

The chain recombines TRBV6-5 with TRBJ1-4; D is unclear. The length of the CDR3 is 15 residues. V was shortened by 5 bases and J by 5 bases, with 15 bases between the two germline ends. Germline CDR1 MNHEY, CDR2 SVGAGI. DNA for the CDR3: TGTGCCAGCAGTACTTCCGAAATAAACAATGAAAAACTGTTTTTT. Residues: CASSTSEINNEKLFF.

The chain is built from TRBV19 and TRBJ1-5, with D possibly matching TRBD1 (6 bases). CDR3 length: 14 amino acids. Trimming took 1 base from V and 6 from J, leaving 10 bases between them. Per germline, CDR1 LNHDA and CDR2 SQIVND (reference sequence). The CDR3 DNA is TGTGCCAGTAGTATAGCGGCAGGGGTTCAGCCCCAGCATTTT. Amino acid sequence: CASSIAAGVQPQHF.

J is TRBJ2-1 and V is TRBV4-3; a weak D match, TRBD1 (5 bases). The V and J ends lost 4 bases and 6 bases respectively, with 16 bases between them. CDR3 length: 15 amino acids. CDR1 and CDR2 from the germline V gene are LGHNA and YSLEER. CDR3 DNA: TGCGCCAGCAGCCCGGTCCTAGGCAGGGTCAATGAGCAGTTCTTC. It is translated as CASSPVLGRVNEQFF.

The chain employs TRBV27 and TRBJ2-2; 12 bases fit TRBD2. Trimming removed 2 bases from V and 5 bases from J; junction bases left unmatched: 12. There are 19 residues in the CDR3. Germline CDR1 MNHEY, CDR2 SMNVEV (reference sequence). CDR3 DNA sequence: TGTGCCAGCAGTTTAACGAGACTAGCGGGAGCGGACGGAACCGGGGAGCTGTTTTTT. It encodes CASSLTRLAGADGTGELFF.

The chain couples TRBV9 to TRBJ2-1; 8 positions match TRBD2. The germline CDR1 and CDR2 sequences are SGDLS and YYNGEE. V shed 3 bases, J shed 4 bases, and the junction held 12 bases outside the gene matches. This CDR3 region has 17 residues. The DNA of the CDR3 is TGTGCCAGCAGCGCCGGCGTAACTAGCGGAGAATACAATGAGCAGTTCTTC. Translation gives CASSAGVTSGEYNEQFF.

The CDR3 bases are TGTGCCAGCAGCGTAGATACGGACTCATATGGCTACACCTTC. Residues: CASSVDTDSYGYTF. The chain recombines TRBV9 with TRBJ1-2; no definite D call. Germline lookup yields CDR1 SGDLS and CDR2 YYNGEE. The CDR3 has 14 residues. V lost 0 bases and J lost 5, with 11 bases in between. The whole variable domain, remainder taken from reference TRBV9 and TRBJ1-2, is DSGVTQTPKHLITATGQRVTLRCSPRSGDLSVYWYQQSLDQGLQFLIQYYNGEERAKGNILERFSAQQFPDLHSELNLSSLELGDSALYFCASSVDTDSYGYTFGSGTRLTVV.

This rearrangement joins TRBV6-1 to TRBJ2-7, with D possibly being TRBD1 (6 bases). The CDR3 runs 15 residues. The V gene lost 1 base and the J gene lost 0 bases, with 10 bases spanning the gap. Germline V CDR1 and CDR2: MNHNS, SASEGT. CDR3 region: CASSEGYRVSYEQYF. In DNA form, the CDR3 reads TGTGCCAGCAGTGAAGGGTACAGGGTCTCCTACGAGCAGTACTTC.

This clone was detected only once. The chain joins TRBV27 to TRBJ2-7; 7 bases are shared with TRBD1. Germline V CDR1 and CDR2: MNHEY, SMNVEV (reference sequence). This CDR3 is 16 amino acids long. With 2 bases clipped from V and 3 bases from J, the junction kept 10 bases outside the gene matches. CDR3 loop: CASSLEGTELLYEQYF. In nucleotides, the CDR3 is TGTGCCAGCAGTTTAGAAGGGACAGAGCTTCTCTACGAGCAGTACTTC.

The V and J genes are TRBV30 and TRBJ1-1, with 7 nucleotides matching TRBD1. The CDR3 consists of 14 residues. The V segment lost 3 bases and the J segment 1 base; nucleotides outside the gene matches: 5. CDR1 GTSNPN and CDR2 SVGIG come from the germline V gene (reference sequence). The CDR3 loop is CAWRKGTANTEAFF. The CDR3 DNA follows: TGTGCCTGGAGGAAAGGGACAGCGAACACTGAAGCTTTCTTT.

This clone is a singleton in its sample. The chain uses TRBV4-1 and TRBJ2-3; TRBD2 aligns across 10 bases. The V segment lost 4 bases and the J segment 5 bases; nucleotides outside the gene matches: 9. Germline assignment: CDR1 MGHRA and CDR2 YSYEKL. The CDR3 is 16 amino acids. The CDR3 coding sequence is TGCGCCAGCAGCCGACAAAGCGGGAGGGCCGTAGATACGCAGTATTTT. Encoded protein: CASSRQSGRAVDTQYF.

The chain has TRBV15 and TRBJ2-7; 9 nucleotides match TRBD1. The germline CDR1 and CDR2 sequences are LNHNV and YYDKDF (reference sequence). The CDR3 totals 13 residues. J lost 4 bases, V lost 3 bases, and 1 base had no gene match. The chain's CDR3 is CATSRDRGYEQYF. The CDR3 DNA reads TGTGCCACCAGCAGGGACAGGGGATACGAGCAGTACTTC.

Here the CDR3 DNA reads TGTGCCAGCAGTTTAAATGGGCATGAGCAGTTCTTC. It codes for CASSLNGHEQFF. V is TRBV28 and J is TRBJ2-1; D is ambiguous. Trimming took 2 bases from V and 8 from J, leaving 7 bases between them. Looked up from germline, CDR1 is MDHEN and CDR2 is SYDVKM. This CDR3 is 12 amino acids long.

The CDR3 DNA is TGTGCCATCAGTGAGTTAGTCGGGGGTGAAAAACTGTTTTTT. This gives the protein CAISELVGGEKLFF. The rearrangement uses TRBV10-3 and TRBJ1-4; D is possibly TRBD1 (5 bases). CDR3 length: 14 residues. CDR1 and CDR2 from the germline V gene are ENHRY and SYGVKD. V was trimmed by 1 base and J by 7 bases, leaving 10 bases between them.

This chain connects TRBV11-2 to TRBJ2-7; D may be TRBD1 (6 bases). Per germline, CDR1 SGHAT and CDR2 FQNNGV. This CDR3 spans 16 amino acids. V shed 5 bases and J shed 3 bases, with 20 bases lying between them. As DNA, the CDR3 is TGTGCCAGCAGCATCACCGACAGGAGACCTTTCTACGAGCAGTACTTC. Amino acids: CASSITDRRPFYEQYF.